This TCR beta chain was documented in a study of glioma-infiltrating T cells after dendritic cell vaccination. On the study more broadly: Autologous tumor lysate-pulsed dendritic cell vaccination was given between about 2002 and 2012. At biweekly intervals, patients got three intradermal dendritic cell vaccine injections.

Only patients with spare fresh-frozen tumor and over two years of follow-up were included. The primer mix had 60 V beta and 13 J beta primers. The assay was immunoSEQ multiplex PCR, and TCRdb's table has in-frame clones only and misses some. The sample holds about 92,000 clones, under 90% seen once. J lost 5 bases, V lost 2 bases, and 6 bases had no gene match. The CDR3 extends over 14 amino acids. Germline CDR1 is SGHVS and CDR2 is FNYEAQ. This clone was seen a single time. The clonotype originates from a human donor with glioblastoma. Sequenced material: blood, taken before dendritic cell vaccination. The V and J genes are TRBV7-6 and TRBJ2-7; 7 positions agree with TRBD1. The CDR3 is CASSLSQGRDEQYF. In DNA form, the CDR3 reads TGTGCCAGCAGCTTATCACAGGGGCGCGACGAGCAGTACTTC.